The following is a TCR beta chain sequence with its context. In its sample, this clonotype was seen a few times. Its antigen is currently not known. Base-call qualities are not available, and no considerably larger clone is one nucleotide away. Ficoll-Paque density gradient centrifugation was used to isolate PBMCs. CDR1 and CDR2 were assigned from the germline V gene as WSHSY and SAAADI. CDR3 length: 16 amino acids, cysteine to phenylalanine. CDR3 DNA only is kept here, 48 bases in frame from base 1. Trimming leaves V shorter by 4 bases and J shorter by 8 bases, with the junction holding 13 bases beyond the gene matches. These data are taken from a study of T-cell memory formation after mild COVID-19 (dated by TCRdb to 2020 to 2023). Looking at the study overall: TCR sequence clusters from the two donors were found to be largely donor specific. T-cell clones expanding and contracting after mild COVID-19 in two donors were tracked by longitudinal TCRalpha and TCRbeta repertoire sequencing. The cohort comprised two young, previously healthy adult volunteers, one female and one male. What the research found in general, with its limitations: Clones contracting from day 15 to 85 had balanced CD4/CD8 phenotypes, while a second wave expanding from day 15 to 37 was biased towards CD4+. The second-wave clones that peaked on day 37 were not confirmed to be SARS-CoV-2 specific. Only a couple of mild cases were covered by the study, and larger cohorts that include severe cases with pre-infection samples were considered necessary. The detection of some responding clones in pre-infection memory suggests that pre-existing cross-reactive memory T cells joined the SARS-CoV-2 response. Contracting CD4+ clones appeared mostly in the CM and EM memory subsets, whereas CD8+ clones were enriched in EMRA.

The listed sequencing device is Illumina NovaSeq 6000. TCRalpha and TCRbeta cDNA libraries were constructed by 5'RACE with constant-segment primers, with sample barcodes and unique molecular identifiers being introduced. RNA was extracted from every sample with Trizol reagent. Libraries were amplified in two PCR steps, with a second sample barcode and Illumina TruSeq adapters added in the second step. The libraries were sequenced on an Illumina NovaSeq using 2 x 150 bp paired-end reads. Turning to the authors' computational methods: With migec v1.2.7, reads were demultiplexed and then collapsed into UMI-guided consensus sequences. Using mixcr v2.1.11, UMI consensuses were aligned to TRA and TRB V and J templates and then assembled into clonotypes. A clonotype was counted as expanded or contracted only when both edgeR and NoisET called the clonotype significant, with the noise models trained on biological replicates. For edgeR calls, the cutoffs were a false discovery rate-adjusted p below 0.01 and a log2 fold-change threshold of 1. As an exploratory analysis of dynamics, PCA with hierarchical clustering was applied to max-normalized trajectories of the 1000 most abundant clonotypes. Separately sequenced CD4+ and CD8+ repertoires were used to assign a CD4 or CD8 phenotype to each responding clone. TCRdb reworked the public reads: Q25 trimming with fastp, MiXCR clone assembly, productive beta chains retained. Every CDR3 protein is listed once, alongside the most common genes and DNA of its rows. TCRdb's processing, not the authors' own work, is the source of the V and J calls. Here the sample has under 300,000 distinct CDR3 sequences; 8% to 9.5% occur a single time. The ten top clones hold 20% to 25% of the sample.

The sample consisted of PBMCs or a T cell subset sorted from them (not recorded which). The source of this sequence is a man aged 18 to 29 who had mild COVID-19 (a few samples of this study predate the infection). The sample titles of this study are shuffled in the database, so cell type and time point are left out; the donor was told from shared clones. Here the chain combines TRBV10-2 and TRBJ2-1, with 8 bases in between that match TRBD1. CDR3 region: CASSGAPGQADYEQFF. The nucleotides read TGCGCCAGCAGTGGGGCCCCGGGACAGGCCGACTATGAGCAGTTCTTC.